The source of this T cell receptor (beta chain) is a study of T cell responses to AZD1222 COVID-19 vaccine. Germline-derived CDR1 and CDR2 are MDHEN and SYDVKM. CDR3 size: 15 residues. Trimming at V came to 5 bases and at J to 0 bases, leaving 4 bases not matched to a gene. The repertoire was sequenced with immunoSEQ multiplex PCR; TCRdb's copy has only in-frame clones and lacks some. The table includes around 60,000 clones, around 90% detected once. The chain combines TRBV28 with TRBJ1-1; TRBD1 aligns across 9 bases. The clonotype was recovered from an adult in good health. Specimen: peripheral blood, collected on day 0 of AZD1222 vaccination. The CDR3, as DNA: TGTGCCAGCAGTCCCTGGACAGGGGTGAACACTGAAGCTTTCTTT. It encodes CASSPWTGVNTEAFF. Using reference TRBV28 and TRBJ1-1 for the parts outside the CDR3, the full variable domain is DVKVTQSSRYLVKRTGEKVFLECVQDMDHENMFWYRQDPGLGLRLIYFSYDVKMKEKGDIPEGYSVSREKKERFSLILESASTNQTSMYLCASSPWTGVNTEAFFGQGTRLTVV.